Reported below is one TCR beta chain. After template switching added a universal primer site, the resulting cDNA carried unique molecular identifiers. TCRdb reprocessed the 5' RACE reads via MiXCR and lists one record per CDR3 protein. Here the sample spans approximately 1.8 million distinct CDR3 sequences, more than 30% being singletons. These data originate in a study of identical twins. Germline values: CDR1 GTSNPN, CDR2 SVGIG (reference sequence). The CDR3 runs 14 residues. Trimming took 4 bases from V and 7 from J, leaving 19 bases between them. The V call is TRBV30, the J call TRBJ1-1; D unresolved. The TCR was taken from a newborn girl in good health. Sequenced sample: cord blood. CDR3 nucleotides: TGTGCCTGGACCCCTCCTTTATCGGGATTTGAAGCTTTCTTT. Translated: CAWTPPLSGFEAFF. The full variable domain, completed using reference TRBV30 and TRBJ1-1, is SQTIHQWPATLVQPVGSPLSLECTVEGTSNPNLYWYRQAAGRGLQLLFYSVGIGQISSEVPQNLSASRPQDRQFILSSKKLLLSDSGFYLCAWTPPLSGFEAFFGQGTRLTVV.